Each of the 24 T cell receptor beta chains below was sequenced from the same sample in a study of cytomegalovirus exposure and HLA in healthy donors. TCRdb's copy holds only in-frame clones and misses some; the assay was immunoSEQ multiplex PCR. Of more than 250,000 clones listed, 90% are singletons. Sequencing was performed on PBMCs. The receptors originated from a woman aged 25 to 39 in good health and CMV-seronegative.

The rearrangement joins TRBV5-1 to TRBJ1-4, with a tentative D call TRBD1 (6 bases). The CDR3 is 14 residues long. CDR1 and CDR2 from the germline V gene are SGHRS and YFSETQ. Trimming cost V 5 bases and J 7 bases, with 15 bases left between them. The chain's CDR3 is CASRGRGAGEKLFF. The CDR3 nucleotides read TGCGCCAGCAGGGGTCGGGGGGCTGGTGAAAAACTGTTTTTT.

The chain combines TRBV19 with TRBJ1-4, with D possibly matching TRBD1 (5 bases). The V end lost 5 bases, the J end lost 2 bases, and 21 bases lay between the germline ends. Germline CDR1 reads LNHDA; CDR2 reads SQIVND (reference sequence). The CDR3 spans 18 residues. CDR3 in amino acids: CASSPYRLRMATNEKLFF. The CDR3 DNA reads as TGTGCCAGTAGTCCGTACAGGCTGCGGATGGCGACTAATGAAAAACTGTTTTTT.

The chain joins TRBV7-3 to TRBJ2-5; no firm D call. V was pared by 2 bases and J by 0 bases, with 10 bases between. CDR3 length: 15 residues. The germline gives CDR1 SGHTA, CDR2 FQGTGA. CDR3 region: CASSLLSWYQETQYF. The CDR3 DNA is TGTGCCAGCAGCTTACTCAGTTGGTACCAAGAGACCCAGTACTTC.

The rearrangement links TRBV6-1 to TRBJ2-5; D gene uncertain. Germline-derived CDR1 and CDR2 are MNHNS and SASEGT. This CDR3 region has 14 residues. Trimming cost V 1 base and J 3 bases, with 9 bases left between them. The DNA of the CDR3 is TGTGCCAGCAGTGAAGGTCAGAGTAAAGAGACCCAGTACTTC. Encoded protein: CASSEGQSKETQYF.

As concerns this clone: At the DNA level, this CDR3 is encoded by other sequences in the same sample as well. The rearrangement links TRBV28 to TRBJ2-1, with D perhaps TRBD1 (5 bases). The germline V and J ends were trimmed by 1 base and 0 bases, with 13 bases remaining between them. Germline V gene data show CDR1 as MDHEN and CDR2 as SYDVKM. The CDR3 covers 17 residues. CDR3 DNA: TGTGCCAGCAGTTTATTTACAGGCGAGACCTCCTACAATGAGCAGTTCTTC. It yields the protein CASSLFTGETSYNEQFF.

The chain couples TRBV5-1 to TRBJ1-2, with 10 bases matching TRBD1. CDR1 is SGHRS, CDR2 YFSETQ, per germline. The CDR3 has 17 residues. The junction had 7 bases not matched to a gene; V was cut back by 0 bases and J by 2 bases. CDR3 in DNA: TGCGCCAGCAGCTTGGGGGGACAGGGGATTTTGAACTATGGCTACACCTTC. It codes for CASSLGGQGILNYGYTF.

In its sample, this clone was seen once. The chain is built from TRBV27 and TRBJ2-5; 11 positions agree with TRBD1. This CDR3 is 15 amino acids long. V lost 2 bases to trimming and J lost 5 bases; unmatched junction nucleotides: 4. Germline V gives CDR1 MNHEY, CDR2 SMNVEV (reference sequence). The CDR3 DNA is TGTGCCAGCAGTTTAGGGACAGGGGGGTTGGAGACCCAGTACTTC. Translation gives CASSLGTGGLETQYF.

The V gene is TRBV10-2, the J gene TRBJ1-5; 9 nucleotides match TRBD1. The CDR3 loop spans 15 amino acids. V trimming: 2 bases; J trimming: 5 bases; junction bases outside the gene matches: 4. CDR1 and CDR2 from the germline V gene are WSHSY and SAAADI. The CDR3 protein is CASSEQGQGYQPQHF. CDR3 DNA sequence: TGCGCCAGCAGTGAGCAGGGACAGGGATATCAGCCCCAGCATTTT.

This clone was counted only a few times. The rearrangement links TRBV5-1 to TRBJ2-7, with TRBD2 identical over 10 bases. CDR3 length: 14 residues. V lost 6 bases to trimming and J lost 2 bases; unmatched junction nucleotides: 5. Looked up from germline, CDR1 is SGHRS and CDR2 is YFSETQ. CDR3 amino acids: CASKSGRGTYEQYF. CDR3 in DNA: TGCGCCAGCAAGAGCGGGAGGGGCACCTACGAGCAGTACTTC. The variable domain in full, completed from reference TRBV5-1 and TRBJ2-7, reads KAGVTQTPRYLIKTRGQQVTLSCSPISGHRSVSWYQQTPGQGLQFLFEYFSETQRNKGNFPGRFSGRQFSNSRSEMNVSTLELGDSALYLCASKSGRGTYEQYFGPGTRLTVT.

The chain couples TRBV27 to TRBJ1-2; D remains ambiguous. V was shortened by 6 bases and J by 5 bases, with 13 bases between the two germline ends. The CDR3 loop spans 13 amino acids. Germline V CDR1 and CDR2: MNHEY, SMNVEV (reference sequence). The CDR3 DNA reads as TGTGCCAGCAGACGTTCCGGGATGTATGGCTACACCTTC. This codes for CASRRSGMYGYTF.

This rearrangement joins TRBV2 to TRBJ2-5; 7 positions match TRBD2. The V gene's germline CDR1 is SNHLY and CDR2 FYNNEI. J gave up 1 base and V 6 bases, and 8 bases lay outside the gene matches. CDR3 length: 15 residues. The CDR3 coding sequence is TGTGCCAGCAGCCCCGGGACTACGGCCCAAGAGACCCAGTACTTC. Translated, it gives CASSPGTTAQETQYF.

Points on this clone: Within the sample, other DNA sequences also encode this same CDR3. This chain uses TRBV19 with TRBJ2-7; 8 bases align to TRBD2. Germline V gene data show CDR1 as LNHDA and CDR2 as SQIVND (reference sequence). The CDR3 sequence is 14 residues long. Germline trimming cut 3 bases from V and 3 bases from J; bases unmatched to any gene: 4. CDR3 in amino acids: CASSITGGIYEQYF. As DNA, the CDR3 is TGTGCCAGTAGTATTACGGGAGGGATCTACGAGCAGTACTTC.

V and J are TRBV7-9 and TRBJ1-1; D unresolved. Deletions cut 5 bases from V and 6 bases from J, with 10 bases between. Germline assignment: CDR1 SEHNR and CDR2 FQNEAQ (reference sequence). There are 12 residues in the CDR3. The CDR3, as DNA: TGTGCCAGCAGCCTCATTCGGGCTGAAGCTTTCTTT. Translating it yields CASSLIRAEAFF.

The chain has TRBV29-1 and TRBJ2-2, with TRBD1 matching over 12 bases. After removal of 6 bases from V and 7 bases from J, the junction contained 6 bases not matched to a gene. The CDR3 consists of 14 residues. Germline V gives CDR1 SQVTM, CDR2 ANQGSEA. As DNA, the CDR3 is TGCAGCGTACCGGGACAGGGGGCAGGCGGGGAGCTGTTTTTT. Translating gives CSVPGQGAGGELFF.

The V call is TRBV4-1, the J call TRBJ2-7; TRBD2 agrees at 8 bases. Germline loops: CDR1 MGHRA, CDR2 YSYEKL. The CDR3 loop spans 17 amino acids. After removal of 0 bases from V and 2 bases from J, the junction contained 9 bases not matched to a gene. CDR3 protein: CASSQDTSGRVTYEQYF. The CDR3 nucleotides are TGCGCCAGCAGCCAAGATACAAGCGGGAGAGTCACCTACGAGCAGTACTTC.

The CDR3 bases are TGTGCCAGTAACCTGGGACTAGCGCCATACAATGAGCAGTTCTTC. Translated: CASNLGLAPYNEQFF. V gene TRBV19 combines with J gene TRBJ2-1, with 10 bases matching TRBD2. V gave up 7 bases and J gave up 4 bases; unmatched junction bases: 7. CDR1 and CDR2 (germline): LNHDA, SQIVND (reference sequence). The CDR3 consists of 15 residues.

The chain links TRBV27 to TRBJ2-3, with D uncertain. The length of the CDR3 is 15 residues. V lost 3 bases, J lost 0 bases, and 10 bases lay in between. Germline assignment: CDR1 MNHEY and CDR2 SMNVEV (reference sequence). CDR3 coding DNA: TGTGCCAGCAGTTTCCTCCCTTTGAGCACAGATACGCAGTATTTT. Its protein product is CASSFLPLSTDTQYF.

The chain employs TRBV11-2 and TRBJ2-1, with a possible D match to TRBD2 (5 bases). The germline V gene has CDR1 SGHAT and CDR2 FQNNGV. The CDR3 sequence is 13 residues long. V gave up 1 base and J gave up 5 bases, with 6 bases separating them. As DNA, the CDR3 is TGTGCCAGCAGCTTAGTTAGCGACAATGAGCAGTTCTTC. Protein sequence: CASSLVSDNEQFF.

The V gene is TRBV6-5, the J gene TRBJ1-1; no firm D call. This CDR3 is built from 14 residues. V was trimmed by 0 bases and J by 1 base, leaving 6 bases between them. Germline CDR1 is MNHEY and CDR2 is SVGAGI. CDR3 DNA: TGTGCCAGCAGTTACTCTACCAGGAACACTGAAGCTTTCTTT. Protein: CASSYSTRNTEAFF.

The gene calls are TRBV29-1 and TRBJ2-5, with D possibly being TRBD1 or TRBD2 (5 bases each). The J call may be in error: the DNA end matches TRBJ2-7 better. The CDR3 is 14 amino acids. CDR1 SQVTM and CDR2 ANQGSEA come from the germline V gene. This CDR3 is CSGSWGLVGDEQYF. CDR3 bases: TGCAGCGGCTCTTGGGGCCTAGTCGGGGACGAGCAGTACTTC.

This chain joins TRBV7-9 and TRBJ2-3; the D call may be TRBD1 or TRBD2 (5 bases each). This CDR3 is 17 amino acids long. The V gene's germline CDR1 is SEHNR and CDR2 FQNEAQ (reference sequence). The germline V and J ends were trimmed by 5 bases and 2 bases, with 20 bases remaining between them. This chain's CDR3 is CASSRTSGTVSTDTQYF. As DNA, the CDR3 is TGTGCCAGCAGCCGAACCTCCGGGACCGTATCCACAGATACGCAGTATTTT.

The chain recombines TRBV7-2 with TRBJ1-2; the D gene is possibly TRBD1 (5 bases). V was shortened by 5 bases and J by 8 bases, with 15 bases between the two germline ends. From germline, CDR1 is SGHTA and CDR2 FQGNSA. This CDR3 spans 13 amino acids. The CDR3 region has the DNA TGTGCCAGCAGCGCCACCAGGGAGGGGGGCTACACCTTC. Residues: CASSATREGGYTF.

CDR3 loop: CATSRGFDGFQETQYF. For the CDR3, the DNA is TGTGCCACCAGCAGAGGATTTGACGGATTCCAAGAGACCCAGTACTTC. The rearrangement uses TRBV15 and TRBJ2-5, with unresolved D. Germline CDR1 and CDR2: LNHNV and YYDKDF (reference sequence). The CDR3 totals 16 residues. V was clipped by 1 base and J by 1 base, with 13 bases between them.

V usage is TRBV7-8 and J usage is TRBJ1-2, with D possibly TRBD1 on 5 matching bases. The CDR3 extends over 14 amino acids. V lost 2 bases, J lost 8 bases, and 15 bases lay in between. The germline V gene has CDR1 SGHVS and CDR2 FQNEAQ. CDR3 bases: TGTGCCAGCAGCTTAAGTAGGGGTCGCTCGGGCTACACCTTC. Translating it yields CASSLSRGRSGYTF.